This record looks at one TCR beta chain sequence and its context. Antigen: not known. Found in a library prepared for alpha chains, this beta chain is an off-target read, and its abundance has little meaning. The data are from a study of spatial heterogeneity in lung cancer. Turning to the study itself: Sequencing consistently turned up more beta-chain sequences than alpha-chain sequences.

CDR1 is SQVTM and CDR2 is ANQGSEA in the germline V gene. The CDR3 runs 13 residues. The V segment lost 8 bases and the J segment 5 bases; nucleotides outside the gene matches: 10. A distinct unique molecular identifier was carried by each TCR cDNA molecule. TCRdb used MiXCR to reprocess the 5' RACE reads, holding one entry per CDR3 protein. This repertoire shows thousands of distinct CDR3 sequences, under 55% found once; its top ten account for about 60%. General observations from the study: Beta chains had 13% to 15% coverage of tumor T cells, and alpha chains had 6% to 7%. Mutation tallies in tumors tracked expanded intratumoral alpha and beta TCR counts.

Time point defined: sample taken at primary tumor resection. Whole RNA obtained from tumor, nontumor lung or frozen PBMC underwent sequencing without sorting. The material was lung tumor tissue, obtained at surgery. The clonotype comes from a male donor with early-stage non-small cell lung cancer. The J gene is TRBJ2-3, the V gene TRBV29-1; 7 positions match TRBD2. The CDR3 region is CSTAGSEEDTQYF. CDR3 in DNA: TGCAGCACAGCGGGGTCGGAGGAAGATACGCAGTATTTT.